These 2 T cell receptor beta chains came from one sample sequenced in a study of Ad26.COV2.S vaccination and SARS-CoV-2 variants. Treatment meaning: approximately 18 received Ad26.COV2.S at low or high dose, single or two shots; about 5 received placebo; per-sample allocation not given. The samples date from day 63 after the first vaccine or placebo injection. Profiling relied on immunoSEQ multiplex PCR, and the TCRdb table lists in-frame clones only, not all of them. The sample lists hundreds of thousands of clones; roughly nine tenths were seen once. The sequencing used peripheral blood, collected in a trial of Ad26.COV2.S vaccine versus placebo. The receptors come from a person between 18 and 65 years old who received the Ad26.COV2.S COVID-19 vaccine or a placebo.

This clone was seen a few times. This chain uses TRBV12-3 or TRBV12-4 with TRBJ1-2, with 8 bases that match TRBD1. J was trimmed by 9 bases and V by 7 bases; bases with no gene match: 7. The CDR3 has 12 residues. For the CDR3, the DNA is TGTGCCAGCACCCCTAGACAGGGGAGCTACACCTTC. Protein product: CASTPRQGSYTF.

A note on this clone: Other DNA variants within this sample encode the same CDR3. This rearrangement joins TRBV5-1 to TRBJ2-7, with 7 bases that match TRBD2. CDR3 length: 15 amino acids. CDR1 and CDR2 from the germline V gene are SGHRS and YFSETQ. The V segment lost 0 bases and the J segment 0 bases; nucleotides outside the gene matches: 3. This chain's CDR3 is CASSLEGGSSYEQYF. The CDR3 nucleotides read TGCGCCAGCAGCTTGGAGGGCGGGAGCTCCTACGAGCAGTACTTC. The variable domain in full, with the rest retrieved from reference TRBV5-1 and TRBJ2-7, is KAGVTQTPRYLIKTRGQQVTLSCSPISGHRSVSWYQQTPGQGLQFLFEYFSETQRNKGNFPGRFSGRQFSNSRSEMNVSTLELGDSALYLCASSLEGGSSYEQYFGPGTRLTVT.